The T cell receptor (beta chain) under discussion was sequenced for a study of regulatory T cells in long-lasting Graves disease. Turning to the study itself: Over 5 years on antithyroid drugs plus positive TSH receptor antibodies marked Graves' disease as persistent.

The TCR beta library used iRepertoire HTBI primers with Arm-PCR amplification of CDR3. One entry per CDR3 protein, called by TCRdb with MiXCR from the multiplex PCR reads. Altogether 350,000 to 500,000 distinct CDR3 sequences are present, roughly a fifth being singletons, with the ten largest covering approximately 14%. Sample time point: persistent/refractory GD, antithyroid drugs over 5 years with positive TRAb. The authors made the TCR library using RNA they extracted from PBMCs. Graves' disease diagnosis was established per American Thyroid Association guidelines. An endocrinology department located in Xi'an, China, was where the patients came from. Points on this clonotype: Its antigen is unknown.

Study-wide findings and caveats: Persistent disease samples used TRBV28, TRBJ1-2 and TRBJ2-5 preferentially.

Germline V gene sequence: CDR1 SEHNR, CDR2 FQNEAQ (reference sequence). The CDR3 covers 15 residues. The V end lost 3 bases, the J end lost 3 bases, and 14 bases lay between the germline ends. The TCR originated in a female donor with Graves disease. This rearrangement joins TRBV7-9 to TRBJ1-1; D is possibly TRBD1 (6 bases). Here the sequenced sample was peripheral blood mononuclear cells (PBMCs), taken when the disease was refractory, from a patient treated with antithyroid drugs. The CDR3 DNA sequence: TGTGCCAGCAGCTTCTCTTCGGGACACCACACTGAAGCTTTCTTT. The encoded protein is CASSFSSGHHTEAFF. Full variable domain (missing parts from reference TRBV7-9 and TRBJ1-1): DTGVSQNPRHKITKRGQNVTFRCDPISEHNRLYWYRQTLGQGPEFLTYFQNEAQLEKSRLLSDRFSAERPKGSFSTLEIQRTEQGDSAMYLCASSFSSGHHTEAFFGQGTRLTVV.